This T cell receptor beta chain was sequenced in a study of T cell repertoires in cytomegalovirus infection. As for the study in general: An indication of both CMV infection and matching HLA type came from public TCR beta signatures. Findings and limits, study-wide: Cumulative public TCR beta family frequency identified CMV carriers with the relevant HLA. Clonotypes of TCR beta that were HLA-C-restricted and CMV-specific dominated the ex vivo response.

TCRdb re-analysed the reads in MiXCR, keeping a single row per CDR3 protein. The top ten clones hold around 8% of a sample with hundreds of thousands of distinct CDR3 sequences, about 24% of them seen once. As for this clonotype: Antigen unknown. One junction end disagrees with the germline gene, perhaps due to a read error.

Material: CD8+ T cells from PBMCs. The clonotype originates from a human donor in good health (CMV status not recorded). Some clones in this sample may be carry-over from other donors' samples.

The CDR3 bases are TGCAGTGTTGGGAGGGAGTTCTTC. Protein product: CSVGREFF. The chain is built from TRBV29-1 and TRBJ2-1; 7 positions agree with TRBD2. Germline V gives CDR1 SQVTM, CDR2 ANQGSEA. The CDR3 is 8 residues long.